The 7 T cell receptor beta chains reported below all come from one sample, sequenced in a study of identical twins. TCRdb re-derived calls from the 5' RACE reads in MiXCR, one entry per CDR3 protein. The sample shows hundreds of thousands of distinct CDR3 sequences, 6.1% of them seen only once. The sample taken for sequencing was naive T cells sorted from blood. All receptors derive from a man aged 18 to 30 in good health.

This clonotype was seen repeatedly, ten times or more. The chain has TRBV20-1 and TRBJ2-1, with 7 bases lining up with TRBD2. Germline CDR1 DFQATT, CDR2 SNEGSKA (reference sequence). The CDR3 consists of 16 residues. The ends lost 0 bases at V and 4 bases at J; junction bases unmatched: 9. The CDR3 DNA sequence: TGCAGTGCTAGAGATGGATCGACTAGCTATTACAATGAGCAGTTCTTC. This encodes CSARDGSTSYYNEQFF.

This clonotype occurred a few times. The chain joins TRBV9 to TRBJ2-7, with TRBD2 matching over 10 bases. The CDR3 contains 15 residues. V was pared by 4 bases and J by 5 bases, with 9 bases of the junction left unmatched. CDR1 SGDLS and CDR2 YYNGEE come from the germline V gene. CDR3 sequence: CASSPGTSVLDEQYV. In nucleotides, the CDR3 is TGTGCCAGCAGCCCTGGGACTAGCGTGCTCGACGAGCAGTACGTC.

V gene TRBV5-1 combines with J gene TRBJ2-2, with D perhaps matching TRBD2 (6 bases). Trimming took off 4 bases at V and 3 bases at J, with 13 bases between the two ends. Per the germline V gene, CDR1 is SGHRS and CDR2 is YFSETQ. This CDR3 contains 15 residues. CDR3 residues: CASSGPGVHTGELFF. DNA of the CDR3: TGCGCCAGCAGCGGGCCGGGGGTCCACACCGGGGAGCTGTTTTTT.

This clonotype was counted at least ten times. The rearrangement links TRBV7-2 to TRBJ2-7, with D tentatively TRBD1 or TRBD2 (5 bases each). This CDR3 has 16 residues. Germline V gene data show CDR1 as SGHTA and CDR2 as FQGNSA. Trimming pared 7 bases from V and 3 bases from J, leaving 22 bases between. Here the CDR3 reads CASTPSGPSQLYEQYF. CDR3 bases: TGTGCCAGCACCCCGTCGGGGCCCTCGCAGCTCTACGAGCAGTACTTC. The full variable domain, its missing parts supplied by reference TRBV7-2 and TRBJ2-7, is GAGVSQSPSNKVTEKGKDVELRCDPISGHTALYWYRQSLGQGLEFLIYFQGNSAPDKSGLPSDRFSAERTGGSVSTLTIQRTQQEDSAVYLCASTPSGPSQLYEQYFGPGTRLTVT.

This clonotype was recorded many times. This sequence joins TRBV10-3 and TRBJ2-1, with a tentative D call TRBD2 (5 bases). V was shortened by 6 bases and J by 9 bases, with 15 bases between the two germline ends. Germline V lookup: CDR1 ENHRY, CDR2 SYGVKD. The CDR3 runs to 13 residues. The DNA for the CDR3 is TGTGCCATCAGCGAAGGACTTCCTGGTGAGCAGTTCTTC. It specifies CAISEGLPGEQFF.

This clonotype has only a few counts. The chain uses TRBV6-2 or TRBV6-3 and TRBJ1-2; a weak D match, TRBD1 (5 bases). CDR3 length equals 13 residues. The V gene's germline CDR1 is MNHEY and CDR2 SVGEGT. Trimming cost V 6 bases and J 7 bases, with 15 bases left between them. The CDR3 loop reads CASSLGGEGGYTF. The CDR3 bases are TGTGCCAGCAGCTTGGGGGGTGAAGGTGGCTACACCTTC.

This clonotype was found many times. The genes are TRBV7-9 and TRBJ2-7, with 8 bases aligning to TRBD1. Germline CDR1 reads SEHNR; CDR2 reads FQNEAQ (reference sequence). The V gene end was trimmed by 4 bases and the J gene end by 7 bases; junction bases not matched to a gene: 12. The CDR3 length is 15 residues. The CDR3 DNA sequence: TGTGCCAGCAGCTCTGGGGGACAGGTTCCCTGGGAGCAGTACTTC. Its protein product is CASSSGGQVPWEQYF.